These T cell receptor beta chains were read from a single sample in a study of early T cells in non-severe SARS-CoV-2 infection. TCRdb re-called the 5' RACE reads with MiXCR, one entry per CDR3 protein. The data show some 70,000 distinct CDR3 sequences, under 9.5% seen once. Sequencing input: whole blood. These receptors all stem from an adult who was a healthcare worker with PCR-confirmed SARS-CoV-2 infection or an uninfected control (not recorded which). The CDR3 runs from the conserved cysteine through the conserved F or W. The order of the fields is D gene, clone size, V gene, J gene, CDR3 DNA, CDR3 protein. The D gene is left open where the match is weak. Some rows mark clone size as missing; the rest say once, few, many or name a class of expanded clone.

TRBD2	few	TRBV7-9	TRBJ2-1	TGTGCCAGCAGCTTAGAGGGCCTAGCGGGAGGGAAATCCTACAATGAGCAGTTCTTC	CASSLEGLAGGKSYNEQFF
TRBD2	many	TRBV6-6	TRBJ2-1	TGTGCCAGCAGCCTTCTAGCGGGAGGGCGTAATGAGCAGTTCTTC	CASSLLAGGRNEQFF
TRBD1	-	TRBV4-3	TRBJ2-4	TGCGCCAGCAGCCCCGGACAGGGAGGAGTGGAGTACTTC	CASSPGQGGVEYF
-	few	TRBV7-6	TRBJ2-3	TGTGCCAGCAGCCTCTGGGGGGATACGCAGTATTTT	CASSLWGDTQYF
TRBD2	-	TRBV29-1	TRBJ2-6	TGCAGCGTCGAACCGGGAGGAACCAACGTCCTGACTTTC	CSVEPGGTNVLTF
-	-	TRBV7-3	TRBJ2-3	TGTGCCAGCAGCTTAACCGGACCCACAGATACGCAGTATTTT	CASSLTGPTDTQYF
-	many	TRBV25-1	TRBJ2-5	TGTGCCAGCAGTGTTGGGGGAAAGGAGACCCAGTACTTC	CASSVGGKETQYF
-	few	TRBV7-9	TRBJ2-2	TGTGCCAGCAGGGTTGCCGGGGAGCTGTTTTTT	CASRVAGELFF
TRBD2	few	TRBV7-2	TRBJ2-1	TGTGCCAGCACCTCCTCCCCGCCGGGACTAGCGGGAGCGATGATCCACAATGAGCAGTTCTTC	CASTSSPPGLAGAMIHNEQFF
-	-	TRBV15	TRBJ2-3	TGTGCCACCAGCAGCGAAAGGGGCCCAGCTACGGCAGATACGCAGTATTTT	CATSSERGPATADTQYF
-	few	TRBV20-1	TRBJ1-1	TGCAGTGCTAGGTCCGGGGATGGGGAAGCTTTCTTT	CSARSGDGEAFF
TRBD1	-	TRBV19	TRBJ1-5	TGTGCCAGTAGTATTCGGACAGGGGCTAGCAATCAGCCCCAGCATTTT	CASSIRTGASNQPQHF
-	-	TRBV6-1	TRBJ1-4	TGTGCCAGCAGTGGGAGTGGAGTGAGCAGATCGGAAAAACTGTTTTTT	CASSGSGVSRSEKLFF
TRBD2	-	TRBV27	TRBJ2-3	TGTGCCAGCAGCCCTGGGACTAGCGGGGCAAATAGGGATACGCAGTATTTT	CASSPGTSGANRDTQYF
-	-	TRBV13	TRBJ2-3	TGTGCCAGCAGCTCAACCATAGATACGCAGTATTTT	CASSSTIDTQYF
TRBD2	few	TRBV30	TRBJ2-1	TGTGCCTGGAGTCCACGGTGGAAGCGGGAAAATGAGCAGTTCTTC	CAWSPRWKRENEQFF
TRBD1	many	TRBV11-2	TRBJ2-7	TGTGCCAGCAGCTTAGTAACGACAGGGGGCTACGAGCAGTACTTC	CASSLVTTGGYEQYF
-	many	TRBV20-1	TRBJ1-5	TGCAGTGCTAGAATGGGGGGTAACAGCAATCAGCCCCAGCATTTT	CSARMGGNSNQPQHF
TRBD2	many	TRBV7-9	TRBJ2-7	TGTGCCAGCAGCCACACCTTTAGGAGCGGGGGCCCCCCCTACGAGCAGTACTTC	CASSHTFRSGGPPYEQYF
-	-	TRBV7-2	TRBJ2-1	TGTGCCAGCAGCCCGGCCGTTTATGAGCAGTTCTTC	CASSPAVYEQFF
-	many	TRBV20-1	TRBJ2-2	TGCAGTGCTAGAGCGCCCGGGACAACGAACACCGGGGAGCTGTTTTTT	CSARAPGTTNTGELFF
TRBD1	few	TRBV29-1	TRBJ1-4	TGCAGCGTTTCCGGACAGGGGACTAATGAAAAACTGTTTTTT	CSVSGQGTNEKLFF
-	few	TRBV6-1	TRBJ2-3	TGTGCCAGCAGTGATGGTGCTAGCACAGATACGCAGTATTTT	CASSDGASTDTQYF
TRBD2	-	TRBV11-2	TRBJ2-7	TGTGCCAGCAGCTTAGGAGCGGGGATTTACGAGCAGTACTTC	CASSLGAGIYEQYF
TRBD1	-	TRBV6-1	TRBJ2-2	TGTGCCAGCACATACGACAGGGGTTCCCCCGGGGAGCTGTTTTTT	CASTYDRGSPGELFF
-	-	TRBV9	TRBJ2-5	TGTGCCAGCAGCGCCGGGCCCACTGGGGGAGAGACCCAGTACTTC	CASSAGPTGGETQYF
TRBD2	many	TRBV11-2	TRBJ2-2	TGTGCCAGCAGCCCGCCGAGACTAGCGGGGGGGCCCATCACCGGGGAGCTGTTTTTT	CASSPPRLAGGPITGELFF
-	-	TRBV2	TRBJ1-1	TGTGCCAGCAGTCGTCAGGAAAACACTGAAGCTTTCTTT	CASSRQENTEAFF
-	-	TRBV28	TRBJ2-3	TGTGCCAGCAGTGGGGGGACAACTGATACGCAGTATTTT	CASSGGTTDTQYF
TRBD1	-	TRBV6-5	TRBJ1-2	TGTGCCAGCAGTGTGGGACAGGGGTTCTATGGCTACACCTTC	CASSVGQGFYGYTF
TRBD1	-	TRBV29-1	TRBJ1-5	TGCAGCGTTGCACAGGGGGTCAATCAGCCCCAGCATTTT	CSVAQGVNQPQHF
-	-	TRBV28	TRBJ1-2	TGTGCCAGCACCACGCCCGGACAGTCCTACTATGGCTACACCTTC	CASTTPGQSYYGYTF
TRBD2	many	TRBV7-2	TRBJ2-7	TGTGCCAGCAGCCCCAGCGGGAGGGCCGGCGAGCAGTACTTC	CASSPSGRAGEQYF
TRBD2	-	TRBV11-3	TRBJ2-3	TGTGCCAGCAGCTTAGACTCGGCTAGCGGAGCAGATACGCAGTATTTT	CASSLDSASGADTQYF
TRBD2	many	TRBV4-2	TRBJ2-5	TGTGCCAGCAGCCAAGTGTACCAGCGGGAGCTCCTAAGCTTCCAAGAGACCCAGTACTTC	CASSQVYQRELLSFQETQYF
TRBD2	few	TRBV27	TRBJ2-3	TGTGCCAGCAAGGCGGGGGGCACCACAGATACGCAGTATTTT	CASKAGGTTDTQYF
TRBD1	many	TRBV7-9	TRBJ2-1	TGTGCCAGCAGCTCGGGACAGGGACTGTACAATGAGCAGTTCTTC	CASSSGQGLYNEQFF